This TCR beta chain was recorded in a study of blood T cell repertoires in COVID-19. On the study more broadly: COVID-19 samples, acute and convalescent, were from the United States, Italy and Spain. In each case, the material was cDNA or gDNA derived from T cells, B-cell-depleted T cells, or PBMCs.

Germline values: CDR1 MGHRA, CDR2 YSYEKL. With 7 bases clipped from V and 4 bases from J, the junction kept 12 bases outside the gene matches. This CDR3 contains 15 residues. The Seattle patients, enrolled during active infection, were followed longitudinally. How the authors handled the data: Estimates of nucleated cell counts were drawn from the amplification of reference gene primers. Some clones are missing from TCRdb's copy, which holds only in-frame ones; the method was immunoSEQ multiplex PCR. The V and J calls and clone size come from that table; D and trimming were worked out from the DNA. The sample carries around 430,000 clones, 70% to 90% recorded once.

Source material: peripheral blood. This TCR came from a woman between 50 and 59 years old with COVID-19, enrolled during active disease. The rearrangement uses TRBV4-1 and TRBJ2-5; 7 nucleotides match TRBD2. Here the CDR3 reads CASTLEVRGGETQYF. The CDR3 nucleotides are TGCGCCAGCACCCTAGAGGTGCGCGGGGGAGAGACCCAGTACTTC.